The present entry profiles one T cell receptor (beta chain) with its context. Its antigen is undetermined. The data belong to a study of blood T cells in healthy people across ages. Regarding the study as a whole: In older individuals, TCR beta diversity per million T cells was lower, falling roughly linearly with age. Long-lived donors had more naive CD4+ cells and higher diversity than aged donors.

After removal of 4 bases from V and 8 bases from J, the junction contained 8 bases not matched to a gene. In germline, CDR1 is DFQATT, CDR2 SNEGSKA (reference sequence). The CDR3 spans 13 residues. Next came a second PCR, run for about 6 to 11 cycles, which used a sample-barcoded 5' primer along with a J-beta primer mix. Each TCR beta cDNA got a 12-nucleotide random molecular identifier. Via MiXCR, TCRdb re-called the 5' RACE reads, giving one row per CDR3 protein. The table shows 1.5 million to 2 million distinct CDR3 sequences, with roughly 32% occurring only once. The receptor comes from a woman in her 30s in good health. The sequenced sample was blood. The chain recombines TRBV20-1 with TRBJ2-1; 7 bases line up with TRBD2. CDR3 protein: CSATRGVGDEQFF. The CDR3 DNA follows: TGCAGTGCTACCCGGGGGGTTGGGGATGAGCAGTTCTTC.